This TCR beta chain was captured in a study of beta chain features in type 1 diabetes. Study at large: Cells sorted and examined across all samples totaled around 110,000,000.

This clone has more than one count but fewer than ten. The antigen is unknown. Study-level findings and limits: Type 1 diabetes patients showed fewer insertions and more deletions at VDJ junctions. Patients with Type 1 diabetes showed moderately but significantly shorter TCRB CDR3s in all four CD4+ subsets.

Isolated RNA was reverse transcribed in full, so expressed TCRB transcripts were sequenced. Assay: immunoSEQ multiplex PCR; the TCRdb copy retains only in-frame clones and omits some. The sample records some 360,000 clones, over 8.5% being singletons. Using CD45RO/CCR7/CD25/CD127/CD95/CD27, CD4+ naive, central memory, regulatory and stem cell-like memory cells were sorted. Germline V CDR1 and CDR2: GTSNPN, SVGIG (reference sequence). This CDR3 region has 13 residues. Trimming shortened V by 5 bases and J by 4 bases, and 12 bases separated the two germline ends. This chain connects TRBV30 to TRBJ1-5; D is uncertain. Source material: central memory CD4+ T cells from blood. The clonotype originates from a man aged 25 to 40 with type 1 diabetes. The CDR3 sequence: CAWGPHGNQPQHF. In nucleotides, the CDR3 is TGTGCCTGGGGACCCCATGGAAATCAGCCCCAGCATTTT.